One and the same sample provided the 3 T cell receptor beta chains below, sequenced in a study of response to subunit inactivated influenza vaccine. Each CDR3 protein gets one entry after TCRdb re-called the RT-PCR reads with MiXCR. The table includes 450,000 to 700,000 distinct CDR3 sequences, approximately 15% detected once. Sequenced material: PBMCs from blood, taken roughly 12 days after vaccination. These receptors were obtained from a man in his fifties or sixties who received an inactivated influenza vaccine.

CDR3 loop: CASSLRGAGTGGARAYEQYF. DNA of the CDR3: TGTGCCAGCAGTTTGAGGGGGGCTGGGACAGGGGGCGCGAGGGCCTACGAGCAGTACTTC. The rearrangement joins TRBV27 to TRBJ2-7; 12 bases agree with TRBD1. V shed 3 bases, J shed 2 bases, and the junction held 17 bases outside the gene matches. This CDR3 has 20 residues. Germline V gene data show CDR1 as MNHEY and CDR2 as SMNVEV (reference sequence).

J is TRBJ1-2 and V is TRBV6-5; no clear D gene. The germline CDR1 and CDR2 sequences are MNHEY and SVGAGI. The CDR3 spans 15 residues. V lost 2 bases and J 0 bases, leaving 10 bases between the germline ends. The DNA of the CDR3 is TGTGCCAGCAGTTACGCCGGCTGGACTAACTATGGCTACACCTTC. Translated: CASSYAGWTNYGYTF.

This clonotype was picked up a small number of times. This chain connects TRBV28 to TRBJ1-2, with a weak D call TRBD1 (5 bases). Trimming shortened V by 4 bases and J by 6 bases, and 18 bases separated the two germline ends. Looked up from germline, CDR1 is MDHEN and CDR2 is SYDVKM. The CDR3 is 15 residues long. CDR3 coding DNA: TGTGCCAGCAGTTCCCCCCGGGGGGGAGCTAATGGCTACACCTTC. Translation gives CASSSPRGGANGYTF.